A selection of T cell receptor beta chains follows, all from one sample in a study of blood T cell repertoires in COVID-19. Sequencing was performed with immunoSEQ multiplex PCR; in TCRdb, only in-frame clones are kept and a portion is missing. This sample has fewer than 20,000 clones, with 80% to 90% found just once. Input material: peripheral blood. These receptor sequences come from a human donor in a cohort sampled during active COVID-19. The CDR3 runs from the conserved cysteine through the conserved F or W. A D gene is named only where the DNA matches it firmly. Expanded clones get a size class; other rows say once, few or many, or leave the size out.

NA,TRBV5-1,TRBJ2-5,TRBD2,TGCGCCAGCAGCTTTGGGGGGGTAAAGACCCAGTACTTC,CASSFGGVKTQYF
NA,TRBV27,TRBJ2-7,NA,TGTGCCAGCAGTCTGCGGGACCCCTTCCACTACGAGCAGTACTTC,CASSLRDPFHYEQYF
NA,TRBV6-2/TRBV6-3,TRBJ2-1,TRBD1,TGTGCCAGCAGTTACGCGTACCTCGTTGACAGGGTCGGTAAGAATGAGCAGTTCTTC,CASSYAYLVDRVGKNEQFF
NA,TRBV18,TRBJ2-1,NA,TGTGCCAGCTCCCTATCCCGGGGGTACAATGAGCAGTTCTTC,CASSLSRGYNEQFF
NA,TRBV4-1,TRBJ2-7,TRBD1,TGCGCCAGCAGCCAAGTCCGGACAGGGGGGGGCGAGCAGTACTTC,CASSQVRTGGGEQYF
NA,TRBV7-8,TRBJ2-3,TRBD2,TGTGCCAGCAGGGCAACCTGGGAGCGGGAGGCAGATACGCAGTATTTT,CASRATWEREADTQYF
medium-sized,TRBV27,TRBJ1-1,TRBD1,TGTGCCAGCAGCCCCAAAGACCCCCGGACAGGCGATGAAGCTTTCTTT,CASSPKDPRTGDEAFF
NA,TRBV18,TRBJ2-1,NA,TGTGCCAGCTCACCCTCTAGCGTCTACTCCTACAATGAGCAGTTCTTC,CASSPSSVYSYNEQFF
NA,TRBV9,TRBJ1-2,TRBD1,TGTGCCAGCAACGGACAGGGGATATATGGCTACACCTTC,CASNGQGIYGYTF
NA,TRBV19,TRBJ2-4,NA,TGTGCCACTCGCCTCAGGGGGGTCGGCATTCAGTACTTC,CATRLRGVGIQYF
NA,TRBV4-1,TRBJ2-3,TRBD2,TGCGCCAGCAGCCAATTCCCTTTGGCGGGAGTTACTAGCACAGATACGCAGTATTTT,CASSQFPLAGVTSTDTQYF
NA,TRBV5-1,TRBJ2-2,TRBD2,TGCGCCAGCAGCCCCGGGGGGACCGGGGAGCTGTTTTTT,CASSPGGTGELFF
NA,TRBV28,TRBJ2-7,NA,TGTGCCACCCGGGACACCTCCTACGAGCAGTACTTC,CATRDTSYEQYF